Below are 18 T cell receptor beta chains sequenced from a single sample in a study of shared clonotypes between healthy human individuals. Produced via immunoSEQ multiplex PCR; TCRdb's table is partial and in-frame only. The sample shows some 1 million clones, about 76% of them seen only once. The sequenced sample was memory CD4+ T cells sorted from blood. Subset denoted: CD45RA-negative fraction. These receptors all stem from a man younger than 35 in good health.

Regarding this clone: The same CDR3 is also encoded by other DNA sequences in this sample. CDR3 in amino acids: CASSLLTNYGYTF. In nucleotides, the CDR3 is TGTGCCAGCAGTTTATTGACAAACTATGGCTACACCTTC. This chain links TRBV28 with TRBJ1-2; no clear D. Trimming pared 1 base from V and 2 bases from J, leaving 5 bases between. This CDR3 has 13 amino acids. The germline gives CDR1 MDHEN, CDR2 SYDVKM.

The chain employs TRBV27 and TRBJ1-1, with TRBD1 matching 7 bases. The CDR3 has 13 residues. Per germline, CDR1 MNHEY and CDR2 SMNVEV (reference sequence). The trim removed 6 bases at V and 4 bases at J, leaving 5 bases unmatched. CDR3 DNA: TGTGCCAGCAGCAGGGGGTCGGGCACTGAAGCTTTCTTT. Its translation is CASSRGSGTEAFF.

This sequence joins TRBV28 and TRBJ1-1, with D uncertain. Germline CDR1 and CDR2: MDHEN and SYDVKM. With 7 bases removed from V and 8 bases from J, the gap between germline ends came to 11 bases. The CDR3 has 11 residues. The CDR3 nucleotides read TGTGCCAGCACGGGCCTAGCGGAAGCTTTCTTT. It codes for CASTGLAEAFF.

To note about this clone: A far larger clone is one base from this, pointing to a likely read error. Other DNA sequences within the sample encode an identical CDR3. The chain joins TRBV5-4 to TRBJ2-6; TRBD2 is a possible D gene (6 bases). The germline gives CDR1 SGHNT, CDR2 YYREEE (reference sequence). The CDR3 covers 15 residues. Trimming cost V 0 bases and J 2 bases, with 6 bases left between them. The CDR3 here is CASSLGGAGANVLTF. CDR3 in DNA: TGTGCCAGCAGCTTGGGGGGGGCTGGGGCCAACGTCCTGACTTTC.

This chain links TRBV5-1 with TRBJ1-1; D possibly corresponds to TRBD1 (6 bases). The CDR3 runs 15 residues. The ends were cut back, 0 bases at V and 1 base at J, with 10 bases in the middle. Germline CDR1 SGHRS, CDR2 YFSETQ. The CDR3 nucleotides are TGCGCCAGCAGCTTGGCCTGGACAGCGAACACTGAAGCTTTCTTT. As protein: CASSLAWTANTEAFF.

The chain employs TRBV4-1 and TRBJ2-2; TRBD2 matches 8 bases. The germline gives CDR1 MGHRA, CDR2 YSYEKL. V shed 0 bases and J 1 base; nucleotides not matched to a gene: 10. The CDR3 totals 19 residues. CDR3 loop: CASSQDYISGAGNTGELFF. Written as DNA, the CDR3 is TGCGCCAGCAGCCAAGACTATATTAGCGGGGCAGGGAACACCGGGGAGCTGTTTTTT.

The chain couples TRBV19 to TRBJ2-5, with 7 positions matching TRBD2. Germline CDR1 reads LNHDA; CDR2 reads SQIVND (reference sequence). This CDR3 has 14 amino acids. The V segment lost 10 bases and the J segment 5 bases; nucleotides outside the gene matches: 13. In DNA form, the CDR3 reads TGTGCCACCTCCTCGATGGGGGGGACGGAGACCCAGTACTTC. Its translation: CATSSMGGTETQYF.

The sample holds a few counts of this clone. The gene calls are TRBV29-1 and TRBJ2-7; weak D call: TRBD1 (6 bases). Trimming removed 5 bases from V and 6 bases from J, with 14 bases in between. Germline CDR1 is SQVTM and CDR2 is ANQGSEA. This CDR3 spans 12 amino acids. CDR3: CSVHRVLGEQYF. CDR3 coding DNA: TGCAGCGTTCACAGGGTGTTAGGCGAGCAGTACTTC.

The rearrangement links TRBV28 to TRBJ2-7; D may be TRBD2 (7 bases). The CDR3 is made up of 13 amino acids. Germline values: CDR1 MDHEN, CDR2 SYDVKM. Trimming pared 3 bases from V and 5 bases from J, leaving 11 bases between. The CDR3 reads CASSFRGAHEQYF. In nucleotides, the CDR3 is TGTGCCAGCAGTTTTCGGGGGGCACACGAGCAGTACTTC.

This sequence joins TRBV5-4 and TRBJ2-2, with D unclear. Germline CDR1 SGHNT, CDR2 YYREEE (reference sequence). This CDR3 has 15 amino acids. Trimming stripped 3 bases from V and 7 bases from J, with 16 bases between. Written as DNA, the CDR3 is TGTGCCAGCAGCTGGGCGGCCAGTACCTACGGGGAGCTGTTTTTT. Its protein is CASSWAASTYGELFF.

This chain links TRBV28 with TRBJ1-1, with TRBD1 matching over 8 bases. Germline CDR1 MDHEN, CDR2 SYDVKM. The junction had 6 bases not matched to a gene; V was cut back by 4 bases and J by 5 bases. The CDR3 covers 14 residues. The CDR3 loop is CASSSQGARTEAFF. Here the CDR3 DNA reads TGTGCCAGCAGTTCCCAGGGGGCTCGTACTGAAGCTTTCTTT. The variable domain in full, completed from reference TRBV28 and TRBJ1-1, reads DVKVTQSSRYLVKRTGEKVFLECVQDMDHENMFWYRQDPGLGLRLIYFSYDVKMKEKGDIPEGYSVSREKKERFSLILESASTNQTSMYLCASSSQGARTEAFFGQGTRLTVV.

The chain is built from TRBV6-6 and TRBJ1-5, with D hard to call. The CDR3 is made up of 14 amino acids. The V end lost 6 bases, the J end lost 2 bases, and 11 bases lay between the germline ends. The V gene's germline CDR1 is MNHNY and CDR2 SVGAGI (reference sequence). The CDR3 DNA sequence: TGTGCCAGCAGGGATACCGGCGGCAATCAGCCCCAGCATTTT. It codes for CASRDTGGNQPQHF.

The rearrangement joins TRBV9 to TRBJ2-3; 16 bases agree with TRBD2. The length of the CDR3 is 20 residues. The V gene's germline CDR1 is SGDLS and CDR2 YYNGEE. V lost 0 bases, J lost 4 bases, and 11 bases stayed unmatched. CDR3 protein: CASSVGGTSGGATLADTQYF. CDR3 nucleotides: TGTGCCAGCAGCGTAGGTGGGACTAGCGGGGGGGCAACACTGGCAGATACGCAGTATTTT.

The chain carries TRBV29-1 and TRBJ1-1; D unclear. The CDR3 sequence is 12 residues long. The germline V gene encodes CDR1 SQVTM and CDR2 ANQGSEA. V lost 4 bases, J lost 1 base, and 7 bases lay in between. The CDR3 coding sequence is TGCAGCGTTGGGTCTCGGAACACTGAAGCTTTCTTT. This codes for CSVGSRNTEAFF.

V is TRBV30 and J is TRBJ1-3; unclear D gene. Trimming left V 6 bases short and J 0 bases short, with 9 bases between. CDR3 size: 13 residues. Germline assignment: CDR1 GTSNPN and CDR2 SVGIG (reference sequence). The CDR3 sequence: CACMVGSGNTIYF. Written as DNA, the CDR3 is TGTGCCTGCATGGTGGGCTCTGGAAACACCATATATTTT.

This chain joins TRBV4-1 and TRBJ2-1; 9 bases align to TRBD2. This CDR3 is built from 17 residues. CDR1 and CDR2 (germline): MGHRA, YSYEKL. V was pared by 0 bases and J by 4 bases, with 7 bases of the junction left unmatched. The CDR3 sequence: CASSQDIGLARYNEQFF. Written as DNA, the CDR3 is TGCGCCAGCAGCCAAGACATTGGACTAGCGAGATACAATGAGCAGTTCTTC.

V and J are TRBV6-1 and TRBJ1-5; D ambiguous. Germline V gives CDR1 MNHNS, CDR2 SASEGT. The CDR3 loop spans 14 amino acids. Trimming took off 2 bases at V and 6 bases at J, with 11 bases between the two ends. The DNA of the CDR3 is TGTGCCAGCAGTGAATGGACCGGACTTCAGCCCCAGCATTTT. Its translation is CASSEWTGLQPQHF.

The V gene is TRBV7-2, the J gene TRBJ2-7; D may be TRBD1 (6 bases). The CDR3 is made up of 11 amino acids. V was shortened by 8 bases and J by 8 bases, with 13 bases between the two germline ends. The germline V gene has CDR1 SGHTA and CDR2 FQGNSA. CDR3 protein: CASGTRGKQYF. CDR3 bases: TGTGCCAGCGGCACAAGGGGGAAGCAGTACTTC.